Each of the 20 T cell receptor beta chains below was sequenced from the same sample in a study of graft-versus-host responses after intestinal transplantation. The data were produced by immunoSEQ multiplex PCR, yet TCRdb's version contains in-frame clones alone and is incomplete. The sample consists of almost 40,000 clones, about 95% of them appearing once. Which antigens these TCRs recognize remains unknown. The sample here was unstimulated CD8+ T cells sorted from spleen or lymph node cells, taken before transplant. Every receptor here comes from a human donor who was the organ donor for an intestinal transplant.

This chain links TRBV20-1 with TRBJ1-5; D is unresolved. The germline V gene encodes CDR1 DFQATT and CDR2 SNEGSKA (reference sequence). This CDR3 is 10 amino acids long. The ends were cut back, 3 bases at V and 15 bases at J, with 12 bases in the middle. Written as DNA, the CDR3 is TGCAGTGCTAGTCCAGAAATAGTGCATTTT. Its protein product is CSASPEIVHF.

The chain employs TRBV29-1 and TRBJ2-3, with TRBD2 matching 9 bases. V gave up 0 bases and J gave up 5 bases; unmatched junction bases: 9. From germline, CDR1 is SQVTM and CDR2 ANQGSEA. The CDR3 contains 16 residues. CDR3 nucleotides: TGCAGCGTTGAAGATCCTGCGGGGGGGCGGATAGATACGCAGTATTTT. Protein product: CSVEDPAGGRIDTQYF.

The chain is built from TRBV13 and TRBJ1-1; the D is unclear. CDR1 PRHDT and CDR2 FYEKMQ come from the germline V gene (reference sequence). V gave up 3 bases and J gave up 3 bases, with 17 bases separating them. The CDR3 is 16 residues long. CDR3 DNA: TGTGCCAGCAGCTTTTTATCCCGAAGGGAGGACACTGAAGCTTTCTTT. Translation gives CASSFLSRREDTEAFF.

The chain carries TRBV7-9 and TRBJ2-7; a possible D gene is TRBD1 (6 bases). V was clipped by 4 bases and J by 6 bases, with 13 bases between them. The CDR3 is 13 amino acids. Germline CDR1 is SEHNR and CDR2 is FQNEAQ (reference sequence). This chain's CDR3 is CASSSGVLSEQYF. CDR3 sequence (DNA): TGTGCCAGCAGCTCAGGGGTTCTAAGCGAGCAGTACTTC.

This clone was seen a single time. This chain uses TRBV6-1 with TRBJ2-5; perhaps TRBD1 as D (7 bases). The V gene's germline CDR1 is MNHNS and CDR2 SASEGT. This CDR3 region has 14 residues. The V gene lost 0 bases and the J gene lost 7 bases, with 12 bases spanning the gap. CDR3 sequence: CASSEAGRGATQYF. The CDR3 DNA reads TGTGCCAGCAGTGAAGCGGGCAGGGGGGCGACCCAGTACTTC.

V gene TRBV27 combines with J gene TRBJ1-1, with 7 bases lining up with TRBD1. V trimming: 6 bases; J trimming: 1 base; junction bases outside the gene matches: 5. Germline V gene data show CDR1 as MNHEY and CDR2 as SMNVEV (reference sequence). This CDR3 has 14 residues. The CDR3 DNA follows: TGTGCCAGCAGGAAGGGACAGAGGAACACTGAAGCTTTCTTT. Translating gives CASRKGQRNTEAFF.

This clone showed up just a few times. The chain uses TRBV5-6 and TRBJ1-1; D ambiguous. Germline assignment: CDR1 SGHDT and CDR2 YYEEEE. Trimming removed 0 bases at V and 5 bases at J, with 11 bases between. The CDR3 has 14 residues. The CDR3 reads CASSLGGLRTEAFF. The CDR3, as DNA: TGTGCCAGCAGCTTGGGGGGTTTACGGACTGAAGCTTTCTTT.

The rearrangement joins TRBV27 to TRBJ2-1; D is unclear. CDR3 length: 11 residues. Germline V CDR1 and CDR2: MNHEY, SMNVEV (reference sequence). Trimming pared 4 bases from V and 8 bases from J, leaving 6 bases between. The CDR3 DNA reads as TGTGCCAGCAGTTGGGCGCATGAGCAGTTCTTC. Protein: CASSWAHEQFF.

This chain uses TRBV18 with TRBJ2-7; 8 bases line up with TRBD1. The CDR3 has 15 residues. The germline V gene has CDR1 KGHSH and CDR2 LQKENI. Trimming at V came to 4 bases and at J to 3 bases, leaving 8 bases not matched to a gene. CDR3 amino acids: CASSLAGTGRYEQYF. CDR3 DNA sequence: TGTGCCAGCTCACTAGCCGGGACAGGTCGCTACGAGCAGTACTTC. The whole variable domain, filled in from reference TRBV18 and TRBJ2-7, reads NAGVMQNPRHLVRRRGQEARLRCSPMKGHSHVYWYRQLPEEGLKFMVYLQKENIIDESGMPKERFSAEFPKEGPSILRIQQVVRGDSAAYFCASSLAGTGRYEQYFGPGTRLTVT.

The chain's CDR3 is CATSSSPGQGYYGYTF. In DNA form, the CDR3 reads TGTGCCACCAGCAGTTCCCCGGGACAGGGTTACTATGGCTACACCTTC. The V and J genes are TRBV15 and TRBJ1-2; 9 bases align to TRBD1. Trimming at V came to 3 bases and at J to 3 bases, leaving 8 bases not matched to a gene. Germline CDR1 reads LNHNV; CDR2 reads YYDKDF (reference sequence). The CDR3 totals 16 residues.

The chain couples TRBV4-2 to TRBJ2-2; TRBD2 aligns across 7 bases. CDR1 LGHNA and CDR2 YNFKEQ come from the germline V gene. The length of the CDR3 is 17 residues. V lost 2 bases, J lost 6 bases, and 12 bases stayed unmatched. The CDR3 DNA is TGTGCCAGCAGCCAAAGGACTAGACTTACGGGCCCCGGGGAGCTGTTTTTT. Its translation is CASSQRTRLTGPGELFF.

V is TRBV11-3 and J is TRBJ2-1; no firm D call. Germline V gene lookup returns CDR1 SGHNT and CDR2 YENEEA. Trimming pared 4 bases from V and 9 bases from J, leaving 19 bases between. This CDR3 is built from 15 residues. CDR3 bases: TGTGCCAGCAGCTCACCCCCTATGGGGAAGGGTGAGCAGTTCTTC. Translation gives CASSSPPMGKGEQFF.

The rearrangement joins TRBV4-1 to TRBJ1-3, with 7 bases lining up with TRBD1. V shed 0 bases, J shed 4 bases, and the junction held 3 bases outside the gene matches. The CDR3 loop spans 15 amino acids. The germline gives CDR1 MGHRA, CDR2 YSYEKL. The CDR3 here is CASSQDRGLGNTIYF. The CDR3 bases are TGCGCCAGCAGCCAAGACAGGGGGTTGGGAAACACCATATATTTT.

V usage is TRBV13 and J usage is TRBJ2-3, with D perhaps assigned TRBD1 or TRBD2 (6 bases each). Germline V gives CDR1 PRHDT, CDR2 FYEKMQ (reference sequence). Between the trimmed V and J ends, which lost 1 base and 2 bases, there was a span of 10 bases. This CDR3 spans 15 amino acids. The CDR3 DNA is TGTGCCAGCAGCTTAGCGGGGGACACCACAGATACGCAGTATTTT. This encodes CASSLAGDTTDTQYF. Combining the CDR3 with reference TRBV13 and TRBJ2-3 gives the whole variable domain AAGVIQSPRHLIKEKRETATLKCYPIPRHDTVYWYQQGPGQDPQFLISFYEKMQSDKGSIPDRFSAQQFSDYHSELNMSSLELGDSALYFCASSLAGDTTDTQYFGPGTRLTVL.

The V call is TRBV7-3, the J call TRBJ2-3; 7 nucleotides agree with TRBD1. Germline assignment: CDR1 SGHTA and CDR2 FQGTGA. The CDR3 runs to 15 residues. J gave up 2 bases and V 4 bases, and 6 bases lay outside the gene matches. The CDR3 region has the DNA TGTGCCAGCAGCTCGGGACAGACTCTCACAGATACGCAGTATTTT. Protein sequence: CASSSGQTLTDTQYF.

J is TRBJ2-2 and V is TRBV7-9; D not resolved. V was pared by 4 bases and J by 6 bases, with 6 bases between. The CDR3 consists of 12 residues. The germline CDR1 and CDR2 sequences are SEHNR and FQNEAQ (reference sequence). CDR3 residues: CASSSPAGELFF. In DNA, the CDR3 is TGTGCCAGCAGCTCCCCGGCCGGGGAGCTGTTTTTT.

The V call is TRBV28, the J call TRBJ2-2, with D hard to call. Trimming cost V 3 bases and J 5 bases, with 10 bases left between them. Germline V gene data show CDR1 as MDHEN and CDR2 as SYDVKM. The CDR3 has 14 amino acids. The CDR3 sequence is CASSFWGITGELFF. CDR3 in DNA: TGTGCCAGCAGTTTTTGGGGTATTACCGGGGAGCTGTTTTTT.

This sequence joins TRBV2 and TRBJ2-4; 7 nucleotides agree with TRBD2. Germline loops: CDR1 SNHLY, CDR2 FYNNEI. CDR3 length: 17 amino acids. The junction had 10 bases not matched to a gene; V was cut back by 4 bases and J by 1 base. CDR3 nucleotides: TGTGCCAGCAGTGGTTATCGTATCGGGGGGGCCAAAAACATTCAGTACTTC. This gives the protein CASSGYRIGGAKNIQYF.

In its sample, this clone was seen once. This chain uses TRBV28 with TRBJ2-7, with TRBD1 identical over 9 bases. The V gene's germline CDR1 is MDHEN and CDR2 SYDVKM. The V segment lost 3 bases and the J segment 6 bases; nucleotides outside the gene matches: 3. CDR3 length equals 13 residues. CDR3 sequence reads: CASSFRQGGEQYF. DNA of the CDR3: TGTGCCAGCAGTTTCAGACAGGGGGGCGAGCAGTACTTC.

This clone was seen a single time. CDR3 protein: CASVTENTEAFF. For the CDR3, the DNA is TGTGCCAGCGTAACAGAGAACACTGAAGCTTTCTTT. The rearrangement uses TRBV5-5 and TRBJ1-1, with no clear D. Germline V gene sequence: CDR1 SGHKS, CDR2 YYEKEE (reference sequence). This CDR3 region has 12 residues. V was trimmed by 7 bases and J by 1 base, leaving 8 bases between them.